A single count supports the clone carrying this T cell receptor beta chain. This sample was taken from a study of blood T cell repertoires in COVID-19. Turning to the study itself: Some COVID-19 samples were acute and others convalescent; all came from the United States, Italy and Spain. Sources were T cells, B-cell-depleted T cells, or PBMCs; the material itself was cDNA or gDNA.

How the authors handled the data: The assay estimated nucleated cells by amplifying reference gene primers. The table came from immunoSEQ multiplex PCR; TCRdb's copy has only in-frame clones and leaves some out. V and J calls and clone size come straight from that table; D and trimming were deduced from the DNA. The profile shows more than 70,000 clones, around 83% of them singletons. Trimming pared 1 base from V and 7 bases from J, leaving 11 bases between. The CDR3 sequence is 13 residues long. The germline CDR1 and CDR2 sequences are SGHTS and YDEGEE. The chain recombines TRBV5-8 with TRBJ1-2; D may be TRBD1 (5 bases). The TCR comes from a woman aged 80 or over in a cohort sampled during active or convalescent COVID-19. The sequencing sample was made of peripheral blood. CDR3 nucleotide sequence: TGTGCCAGCAGCTTGAAGGGGAGGGGTGGCTACACCTTC. It yields the protein CASSLKGRGGYTF.